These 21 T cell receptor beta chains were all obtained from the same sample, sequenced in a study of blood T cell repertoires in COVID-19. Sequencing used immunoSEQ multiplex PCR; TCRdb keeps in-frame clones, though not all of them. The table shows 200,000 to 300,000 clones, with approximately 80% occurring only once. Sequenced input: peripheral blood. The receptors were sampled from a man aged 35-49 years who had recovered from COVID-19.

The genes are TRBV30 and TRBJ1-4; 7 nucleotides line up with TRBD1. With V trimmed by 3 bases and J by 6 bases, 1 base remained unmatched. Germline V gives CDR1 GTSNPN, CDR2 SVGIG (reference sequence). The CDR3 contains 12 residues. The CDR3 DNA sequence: TGTGCCTGGAGAGGGACAGATGAAAAACTGTTTTTT. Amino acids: CAWRGTDEKLFF.

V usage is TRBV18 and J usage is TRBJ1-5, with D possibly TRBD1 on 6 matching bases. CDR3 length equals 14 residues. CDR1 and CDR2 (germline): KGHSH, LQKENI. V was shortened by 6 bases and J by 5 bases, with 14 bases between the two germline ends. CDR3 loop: CASSPAGGHQPQHF. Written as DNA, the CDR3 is TGTGCCAGCTCCCCGGCGGGGGGCCATCAGCCCCAGCATTTT.

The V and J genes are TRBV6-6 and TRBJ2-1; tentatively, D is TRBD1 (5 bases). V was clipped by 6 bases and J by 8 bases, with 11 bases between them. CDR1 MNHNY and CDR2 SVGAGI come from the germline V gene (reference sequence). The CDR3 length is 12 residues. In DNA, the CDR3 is TGTGCCAGCAGGACCTGGGGCGATGAGCAGTTCTTC. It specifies CASRTWGDEQFF.

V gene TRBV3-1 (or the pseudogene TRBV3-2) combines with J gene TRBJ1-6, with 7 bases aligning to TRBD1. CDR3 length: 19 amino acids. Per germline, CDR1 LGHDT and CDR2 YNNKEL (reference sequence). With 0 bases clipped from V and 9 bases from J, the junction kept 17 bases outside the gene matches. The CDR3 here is CASSQDFIQGWGAGSPLHF. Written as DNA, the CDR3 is TGTGCCAGCAGCCAAGATTTCATACAGGGGTGGGGCGCCGGTTCACCCCTCCACTTT.

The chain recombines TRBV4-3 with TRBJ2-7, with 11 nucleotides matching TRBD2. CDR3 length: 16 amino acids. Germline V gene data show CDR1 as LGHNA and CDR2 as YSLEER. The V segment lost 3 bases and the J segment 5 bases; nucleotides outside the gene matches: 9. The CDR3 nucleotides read TGCGCCAGCAGCCAGGCCTTAGCGGGAGGGGCGGACGAGCAGTACTTC. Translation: CASSQALAGGADEQYF.

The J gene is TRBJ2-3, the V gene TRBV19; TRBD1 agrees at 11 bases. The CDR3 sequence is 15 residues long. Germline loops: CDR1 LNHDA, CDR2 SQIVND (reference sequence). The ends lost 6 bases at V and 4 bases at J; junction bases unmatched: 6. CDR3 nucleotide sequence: TGTGCCAGTAGGTACGGGACAGGGGGGGCAGATACGCAGTATTTT. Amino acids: CASRYGTGGADTQYF.

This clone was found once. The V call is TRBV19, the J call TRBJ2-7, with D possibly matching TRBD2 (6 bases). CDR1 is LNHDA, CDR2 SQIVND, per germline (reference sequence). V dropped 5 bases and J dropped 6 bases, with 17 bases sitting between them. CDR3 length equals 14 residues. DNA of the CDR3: TGTGCCAGTAGTGCACGGGACTCTCTCGTCGAGCAGTACTTC. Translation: CASSARDSLVEQYF.

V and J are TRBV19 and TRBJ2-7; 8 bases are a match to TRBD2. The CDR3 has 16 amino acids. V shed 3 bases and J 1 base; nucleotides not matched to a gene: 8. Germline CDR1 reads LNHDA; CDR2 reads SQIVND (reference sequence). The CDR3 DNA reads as TGTGCCAGTAGTATTCAGACGGGAGGGAGTTCCTACGAGCAGTACTTC. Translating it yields CASSIQTGGSSYEQYF. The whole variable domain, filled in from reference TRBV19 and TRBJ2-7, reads DGGITQSPKYLFRKEGQNVTLSCEQNLNHDAMYWYRQDPGQGLRLIYYSQIVNDFQKGDIAEGYSVSREKKESFPLTVTSAQKNPTAFYLCASSIQTGGSSYEQYFGPGTRLTVT.

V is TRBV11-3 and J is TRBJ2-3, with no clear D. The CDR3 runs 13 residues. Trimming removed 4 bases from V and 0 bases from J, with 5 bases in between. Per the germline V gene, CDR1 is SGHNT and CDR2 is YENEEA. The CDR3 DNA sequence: TGTGCCAGCAGCTCTATGAGCACAGATACGCAGTATTTT. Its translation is CASSSMSTDTQYF.

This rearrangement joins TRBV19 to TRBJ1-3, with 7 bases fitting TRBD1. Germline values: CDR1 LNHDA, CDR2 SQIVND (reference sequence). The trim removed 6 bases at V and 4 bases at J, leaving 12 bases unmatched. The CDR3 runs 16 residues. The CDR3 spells CASSPTGSLLGNTIYF. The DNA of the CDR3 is TGTGCCAGTAGCCCGACAGGGTCTCTCCTCGGAAACACCATATATTTT.

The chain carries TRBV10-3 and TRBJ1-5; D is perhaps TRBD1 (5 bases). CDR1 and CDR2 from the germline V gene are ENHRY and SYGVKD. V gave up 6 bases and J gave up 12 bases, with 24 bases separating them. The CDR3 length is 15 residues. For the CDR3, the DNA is TGTGCCATCAGCTCCACAGGTTCCCAGGATTCGCTCCAGCATTTT. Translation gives CAISSTGSQDSLQHF.

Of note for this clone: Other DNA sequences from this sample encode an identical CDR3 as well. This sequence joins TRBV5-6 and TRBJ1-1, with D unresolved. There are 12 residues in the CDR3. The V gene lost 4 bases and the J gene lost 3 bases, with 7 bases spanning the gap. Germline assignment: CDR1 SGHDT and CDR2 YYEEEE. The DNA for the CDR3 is TGTGCCAGCAGCCTCGGGGACACTGAAGCTTTCTTT. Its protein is CASSLGDTEAFF.

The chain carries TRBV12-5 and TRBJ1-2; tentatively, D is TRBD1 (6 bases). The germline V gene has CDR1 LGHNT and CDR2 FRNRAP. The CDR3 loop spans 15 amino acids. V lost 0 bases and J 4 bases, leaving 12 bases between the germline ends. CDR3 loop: CASGLVVGQPYGYTF. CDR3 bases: TGTGCTAGTGGTTTGGTCGTCGGACAGCCCTATGGCTACACCTTC.

Here the CDR3 reads CASSYGPGNSYEQYF. CDR3 DNA: TGTGCCAGCAGTTACGGGCCGGGAAACTCCTACGAGCAGTACTTC. This rearrangement joins TRBV6-5 to TRBJ2-7, with D maybe TRBD2 (5 bases). CDR3 size: 15 residues. The V end was cut by 2 bases, the J end by 0 bases, with 11 bases between. From germline, CDR1 is MNHEY and CDR2 SVGAGI.

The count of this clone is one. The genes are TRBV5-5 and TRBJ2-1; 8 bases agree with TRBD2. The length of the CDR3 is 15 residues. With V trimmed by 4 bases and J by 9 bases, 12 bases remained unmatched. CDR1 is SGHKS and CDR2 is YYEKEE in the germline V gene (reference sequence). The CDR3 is CASSVSGGEGGEQFF. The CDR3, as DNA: TGTGCCAGCAGCGTCAGCGGGGGAGAAGGCGGTGAGCAGTTCTTC. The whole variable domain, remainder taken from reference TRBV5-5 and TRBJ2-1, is DAGVTQSPTHLIKTRGQQVTLRCSPISGHKSVSWYQQVLGQGPQFIFQYYEKEERGRGNFPDRFSARQFPNYSSELNVNALLLGDSALYLCASSVSGGEGGEQFFGPGTRLTVL.

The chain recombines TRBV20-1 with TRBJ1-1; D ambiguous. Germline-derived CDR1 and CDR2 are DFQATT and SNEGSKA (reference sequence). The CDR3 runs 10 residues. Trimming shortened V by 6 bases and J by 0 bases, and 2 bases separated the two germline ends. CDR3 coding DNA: TGCAGTGCCATGAACACTGAAGCTTTCTTT. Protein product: CSAMNTEAFF.

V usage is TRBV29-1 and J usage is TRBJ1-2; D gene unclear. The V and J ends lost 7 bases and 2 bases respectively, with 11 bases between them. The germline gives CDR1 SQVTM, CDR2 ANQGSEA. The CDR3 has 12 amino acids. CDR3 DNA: TGCAGCGCCGATAGATTAAACTATGGCTACACCTTC. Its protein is CSADRLNYGYTF. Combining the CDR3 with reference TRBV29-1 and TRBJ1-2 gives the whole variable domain SAVISQKPSRDICQRGTSLTIQCQVDSQVTMMFWYRQQPGQSLTLIATANQGSEATYESGFVIDKFPISRPNLTFSTLTVSNMSPEDSSIYLCSADRLNYGYTFGSGTRLTVV.

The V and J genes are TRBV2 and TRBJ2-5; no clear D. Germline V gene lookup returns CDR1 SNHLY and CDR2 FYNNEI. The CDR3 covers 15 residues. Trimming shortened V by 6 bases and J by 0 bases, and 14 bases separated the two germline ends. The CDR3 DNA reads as TGTGCCAGCAGGGTACAATTCAAGTACCAAGAGACCCAGTACTTC. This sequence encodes CASRVQFKYQETQYF.

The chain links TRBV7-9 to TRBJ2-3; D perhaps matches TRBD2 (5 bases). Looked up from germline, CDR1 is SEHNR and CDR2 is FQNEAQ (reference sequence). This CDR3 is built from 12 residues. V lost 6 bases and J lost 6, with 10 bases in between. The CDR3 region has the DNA TGTGCCAGCAGGCCCGCTAGCGATACGCAGTATTTT. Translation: CASRPASDTQYF.

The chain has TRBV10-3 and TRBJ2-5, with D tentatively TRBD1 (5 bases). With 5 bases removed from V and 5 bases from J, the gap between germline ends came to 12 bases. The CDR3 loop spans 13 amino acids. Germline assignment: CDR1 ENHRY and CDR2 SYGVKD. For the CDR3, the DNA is TGTGCCATCAGTTCCAGGGAATTCGAGACCCAGTACTTC. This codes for CAISSREFETQYF.

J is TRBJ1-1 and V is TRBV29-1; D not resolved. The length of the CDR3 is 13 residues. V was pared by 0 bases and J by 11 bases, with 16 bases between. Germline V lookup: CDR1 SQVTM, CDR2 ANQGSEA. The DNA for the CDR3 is TGCAGCGTTGAAGATGGAGGTCTCACTAAGGCTTTCTTT. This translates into CSVEDGGLTKAFF.